A single sample gave rise to the 19 T cell receptor beta chains below, sequenced in a study of long-term antiretroviral therapy in people with HIV. Assay version v3.0 of immunoSEQ was used, and it was run at survey level. Repertoires were generated with immunoSEQ multiplex PCR, while TCRdb's copy carries only in-frame clones and drops some. The sample holds 25,000 to 30,000 clones, around 80% seen once. Source: unsorted PBMCs, taken 2.7 to 2.9 years after starting antiretroviral therapy. Receptor source: a man aged 25 to 40 with HIV.

This clone was observed a single time. This rearrangement joins TRBV27 to TRBJ1-5; 9 nucleotides line up with TRBD1. Germline loops: CDR1 MNHEY, CDR2 SMNVEV (reference sequence). There are 17 residues in the CDR3. Germline trimming cut 2 bases from V and 2 bases from J; bases unmatched to any gene: 7. CDR3 protein: CASSLRGQGDGNQPQHF. CDR3 nucleotides: TGTGCCAGCAGTTTAAGGGGACAGGGCGACGGCAATCAGCCCCAGCATTTT.

V gene TRBV6-5 combines with J gene TRBJ2-7; D not resolved. Deletions cut 6 bases from V and 7 bases from J, with 13 bases between. CDR1 is MNHEY, CDR2 SVGAGI, per germline. This CDR3 is 12 amino acids long. CDR3 DNA: TGTGCCAGCAGCTCCCGTCGGTGGGAGCAGTACTTC. Translated, it gives CASSSRRWEQYF.

About this clone itself: One end of the junction fails to match germline, which may point to a read error. The chain recombines TRBV7-9 with TRBJ1-5; 11 bases map to TRBD1. The CDR3 has 18 residues. Germline V gene data show CDR1 as SEHNR and CDR2 as FQNEAQ (reference sequence). The CDR3 DNA follows: TGTGCCAGCAGCTTAGGGACAGGGGGCCCCTATAGCAATCAGTCCCAGCATTTT. Protein sequence: CASSLGTGGPYSNQSQHF.

The chain is built from TRBV4-1 and TRBJ1-1; D ambiguous. Looked up from germline, CDR1 is MGHRA and CDR2 is YSYEKL. V was trimmed by 2 bases and J by 0 bases, leaving 7 bases between them. The CDR3 covers 14 residues. DNA of the CDR3: TGCGCCAGCAGCCAATTAGCGTTGAACACTGAAGCTTTCTTT. Translation: CASSQLALNTEAFF.

This chain connects TRBV6-5 to TRBJ2-4, with TRBD1 identical over 8 bases. Per the germline V gene, CDR1 is MNHEY and CDR2 is SVGAGI. The trim removed 0 bases at V and 6 bases at J, leaving 4 bases unmatched. This CDR3 region has 15 residues. The DNA for the CDR3 is TGTGCCAGCAGTTACTCGGGACAGGCAGGAAACATTCAGTACTTC. The encoded protein is CASSYSGQAGNIQYF.

The chain is built from TRBV6-5 and TRBJ2-1, with a tentative D call TRBD2 (6 bases). Germline CDR1 is MNHEY and CDR2 is SVGAGI. V lost 6 bases to trimming and J lost 10 bases, with 13 bases between them. This CDR3 spans 12 amino acids. CDR3: CASSPGRGEQFF. The CDR3 nucleotides are TGTGCCAGCAGCCCAGGGCGGGGAGAGCAGTTCTTC.

The J gene is TRBJ2-2, the V gene TRBV19; maybe TRBD2 (5 bases). V was clipped by 7 bases and J by 0 bases, with 9 bases between them. The germline V gene has CDR1 LNHDA and CDR2 SQIVND (reference sequence). The CDR3 has 14 residues. The CDR3 loop reads CASKRRANTGELFF. CDR3 DNA sequence: TGTGCCAGTAAGCGGAGAGCGAACACCGGGGAGCTGTTTTTT.

The V and J genes are TRBV9 and TRBJ1-3; D gene unclear. V was clipped by 1 base and J by 5 bases, with 10 bases between them. The CDR3 runs 14 residues. The germline gives CDR1 SGDLS, CDR2 YYNGEE. CDR3 bases: TGTGCCAGCAGCGTAAACCCTCAAAGAAACACCATATATTTT. The encoded protein is CASSVNPQRNTIYF. The full variable domain, completed using reference TRBV9 and TRBJ1-3, is DSGVTQTPKHLITATGQRVTLRCSPRSGDLSVYWYQQSLDQGLQFLIQYYNGEERAKGNILERFSAQQFPDLHSELNLSSLELGDSALYFCASSVNPQRNTIYFGEGSWLTVV.

This clone was seen more than once but under ten times. The V gene is TRBV2, the J gene TRBJ2-7, with D uncertain. Germline V lookup: CDR1 SNHLY, CDR2 FYNNEI. This CDR3 is built from 12 residues. V lost 7 bases and J lost 1, with 8 bases in between. CDR3 loop: CASNAESYEQYF. The CDR3 DNA sequence: TGTGCCAGCAACGCAGAGTCCTACGAGCAGTACTTC.

The chain is built from TRBV28 and TRBJ2-7; the D gene is possibly TRBD2 (6 bases). The V and J ends lost 6 bases and 0 bases respectively, with 18 bases between them. Germline assignment: CDR1 MDHEN and CDR2 SYDVKM. The CDR3 is 16 amino acids. The CDR3 loop is CASSPPRREVSYEQYF. The CDR3 bases are TGTGCCAGCAGCCCACCGCGGCGGGAAGTCTCCTACGAGCAGTACTTC.

The chain links TRBV5-4 to TRBJ1-4; 9 bases fit TRBD1. Germline V gene lookup returns CDR1 SGHNT and CDR2 YYREEE (reference sequence). The CDR3 consists of 18 residues. Germline trimming cut 10 bases from V and 0 bases from J; bases unmatched to any gene: 16. This CDR3 is CAGLKLGQGDPTNEKLFF. For the CDR3, the DNA is TGTGCCGGATTAAAACTGGGACAGGGAGATCCAACTAATGAAAAACTGTTTTTT. The variable domain in full, with the rest retrieved from reference TRBV5-4 and TRBJ1-4, is ETGVTQSPTHLIKTRGQQVTLRCSSQSGHNTVSWYQQALGQGPQFIFQYYREEENGRGNFPPRFSGLQFPNYSSELNVNALELDDSALYLCAGLKLGQGDPTNEKLFFGSGTQLSVL.

This clone was counted a single time. The chain combines TRBV28 with TRBJ1-1; D gene ambiguous. From germline, CDR1 is MDHEN and CDR2 SYDVKM. The CDR3 loop spans 10 amino acids. V lost 7 bases and J 3 bases, leaving 3 bases between the germline ends. The DNA of the CDR3 is TGTGCCAGCAAGGACACTGAAGCTTTCTTT. It encodes CASKDTEAFF.

The rearrangement links TRBV10-2 to TRBJ2-1; 7 positions agree with TRBD1. From germline, CDR1 is WSHSY and CDR2 SAAADI. The CDR3 spans 13 residues. V shed 6 bases and J 10 bases; nucleotides not matched to a gene: 9. Here the CDR3 DNA reads TGCGCCAGCAGAAGACAGTCACAGGGGGAGCAGTTCTTC. Its protein is CASRRQSQGEQFF.

This clone was detected only once. The rearrangement links TRBV5-1 to TRBJ1-1; D remains ambiguous. The V end was cut by 0 bases, the J end by 1 base, with 10 bases between. CDR3 length: 15 residues. Germline loops: CDR1 SGHRS, CDR2 YFSETQ. In nucleotides, the CDR3 is TGCGCCAGCAGCTTGGGGGATTCGCGGAACACTGAAGCTTTCTTT. Translating gives CASSLGDSRNTEAFF.

V usage is TRBV30 and J usage is TRBJ2-7, with 12 bases lining up with TRBD2. CDR3 size: 15 residues. The germline V gene has CDR1 GTSNPN and CDR2 SVGIG (reference sequence). The trim removed 3 bases at V and 4 bases at J, leaving 7 bases unmatched. CDR3: CAWSDGLAGQYEQYF. CDR3 coding DNA: TGTGCCTGGAGCGACGGACTAGCGGGACAGTACGAGCAGTACTTC.

The chain joins TRBV6-1 to TRBJ2-5, with a weak D call TRBD2 (5 bases). The CDR3 is 16 amino acids. Germline-derived CDR1 and CDR2 are MNHNS and SASEGT. Trimming stripped 1 base from V and 1 base from J, with 13 bases between. CDR3 sequence: CASSEGGRAGQETQYF. DNA for the CDR3: TGTGCCAGCAGTGAAGGAGGGCGGGCAGGCCAAGAGACCCAGTACTTC.

The CDR3 reads CASSNPPGHSKETQYF. CDR3 in DNA: TGTGCCAGCAGCAACCCACCGGGACACTCTAAAGAGACCCAGTACTTC. The chain is built from TRBV11-2 and TRBJ2-5, with D tentatively TRBD1 (6 bases). The V end was cut by 5 bases, the J end by 3 bases, with 19 bases between. CDR3 size: 16 residues. Germline CDR1 reads SGHAT; CDR2 reads FQNNGV.

The chain combines TRBV7-7 with TRBJ2-2; TRBD2 might be the D (6 bases). Per germline, CDR1 SSHAT and CDR2 FNYEAQ (reference sequence). Trimming left V 4 bases short and J 7 bases short, with 16 bases between. There are 15 residues in the CDR3. In DNA form, the CDR3 reads TGTGCCAGCAGCTCGACAGTACCGCGGGGCGGGGAGCTGTTTTTT. This codes for CASSSTVPRGGELFF.

The chain links TRBV19 to TRBJ1-6; D remains unclear. The germline V gene has CDR1 LNHDA and CDR2 SQIVND (reference sequence). This CDR3 comprises 18 residues. V lost 0 bases and J 0 bases, leaving 12 bases between the germline ends. CDR3 nucleotides: TGTGCCAGTAGTATAGAGAGAGATGCTCGCTCCTATAATTCACCCCTCCACTTT. Translated: CASSIERDARSYNSPLHF.